This T cell receptor (beta chain) was identified during a study of T-cell reconstitution after alpha-beta-depleted transplantation in children. Unique molecular identifiers were incorporated when the TCRbeta library was constructed. MiXCR, applied by TCRdb to the PCR reads, yields one record per CDR3 protein. Among 300,000 to 400,000 distinct CDR3 sequences listed, 13% were seen once. This sequence was found in a human donor who donated a stem cell graft to a child with Fanconi anemia. Sequencing used PBMCs, obtained from the stem cell graft.

CDR3 amino acids: CASRMTDYSNQPQHF. The CDR3 DNA follows: TGTGCCAGCAGGATGACAGATTATAGCAATCAGCCCCAGCATTTT. The chain links TRBV6-2 or TRBV6-3 to TRBJ1-5; D might be TRBD1 (5 bases). The V gene lost 6 bases and the J gene lost 0 bases, with 12 bases spanning the gap. CDR3 length: 15 residues. The germline CDR1 and CDR2 sequences are MNHEY and SVGEGT.